These T cell receptor beta chains were read from a single sample in a study of OX40 agonist ivuxolimab in advanced cancers. The data were produced by immunoSEQ multiplex PCR, yet TCRdb's version contains in-frame clones alone and is incomplete. The table has about 79,000 clones, about 90% seen once; the top ten hold 7.1%. The input for sequencing was CD4+ or CD8+ T cells sorted from blood, taken in a trial of the OX40 agonist ivuxolimab. The source is an adult with an advanced solid tumor such as melanoma, head and neck, liver or kidney cancer. Both conserved end residues are part of each CDR3. D genes are given only for firm matches. Not every row has a clone size; where given, it reads once, few, many or a size class.

v_gene	j_gene	abundance	d_gene	CDR3nt	CDR3aa
TRBV25-1	TRBJ1-4	NA	NA	TGTGCCAGCAGGACCCCAGCAGGTCGACATGAAAAACTGTTTTTT	CASRTPAGRHEKLFF
TRBV18	TRBJ2-5	NA	NA	TGTGCCAGCTCACCGTGGGACCAAGAGACCCAGTACTTC	CASSPWDQETQYF
TRBV6-4	TRBJ2-7	NA	NA	TGTGCCAGCAGTGAGGGCAGGGGGGACTACGAGCAGTACTTC	CASSEGRGDYEQYF
TRBV6-6	TRBJ2-7	NA	NA	TGTGCCAGCAGTTTTCGACCCTACGAGCAGTACTTC	CASSFRPYEQYF
TRBV7-3	TRBJ2-7	NA	NA	TGTGCCAGCAGCTTAATTCCCCCGCACCCCACCTACGAGCAGTACTTC	CASSLIPPHPTYEQYF
TRBV18	TRBJ2-7	once	NA	TGTGCCAGCTCACCTCCCGCCCGACCCTACGAGCAGTACTTC	CASSPPARPYEQYF
TRBV15	TRBJ2-3	NA	NA	TGTGCCACCAGCCATCCGGTAGCGGAAAGCACAGATACGCAGTATTTT	CATSHPVAESTDTQYF
TRBV28	TRBJ2-3	few	NA	TGTGCCAGCCGACTTAGCACAGATACGCAGTATTTT	CASRLSTDTQYF
TRBV6-6	TRBJ2-7	NA	TRBD2	TGTGCCAGCAGACGCGGGACGGGGGGGTCCAACGAGCAGTACTTC	CASRRGTGGSNEQYF
TRBV5-1	TRBJ2-1	NA	TRBD2	TGCGCCAGCAGCTTGGCGGGGCTAGCGGGAGTTATTGATGAGCAGTTCTTC	CASSLAGLAGVIDEQFF
TRBV10-3	TRBJ2-3	once	TRBD1	TGTGCCATCAGAGGGAGAGGACAGGGGGCAACGGAAGATACGCAGTATTTT	CAIRGRGQGATEDTQYF
TRBV5-1	TRBJ1-1	NA	TRBD1	TGCGCCAGCAGCTGGCAACAGGGGGAAGCTTTCTTT	CASSWQQGEAFF
TRBV7-9	TRBJ2-5	NA	NA	TGTGCCAGCAGTCCTCAGGGACGGCAAGAGACCCAGTACTTC	CASSPQGRQETQYF
TRBV28	TRBJ2-7	once	TRBD2	TGTGCCAGCAGGACTAGCGGGCCCTCCCTGGGGCAGTACTTC	CASRTSGPSLGQYF
TRBV9	TRBJ1-4	NA	TRBD1	TGTGCCAGCAGCCCGGCCATAGGGACAGGGATTGAAAAACTGTTTTTT	CASSPAIGTGIEKLFF
TRBV29-1	TRBJ2-7	NA	NA	TGCAGCGCCACTGTGCTAGAGGAGCAGTACTTC	CSATVLEEQYF
TRBV6-4	TRBJ1-5	NA	NA	TGTGCCAGGATAAAGGACAGAGGAAGCAATCAGCCCCAGCATTTT	CARIKDRGSNQPQHF
TRBV19	TRBJ2-3	NA	NA	TGTGCCAGTAGTACCGGATCAGGAAATACGCAGTATTTT	CASSTGSGNTQYF
TRBV19	TRBJ2-1	NA	NA	TGTGCCAGTAGCCGAGGCTCCTACAATGAGCAGTTCTTC	CASSRGSYNEQFF
TRBV9	TRBJ2-2	NA	NA	TGTGCCAGCAGCGTAGTAGGACAGTCCACCGGGGAGCTGTTTTTT	CASSVVGQSTGELFF
TRBV5-6	TRBJ2-7	many	TRBD1	TGTGCCAGCAGCGGGTCCGGGACAGGGGCCTCCTACGAGCAGTACTTC	CASSGSGTGASYEQYF
TRBV27	TRBJ2-1	NA	TRBD1	TGTGCCAGCAGTGGGACAGGGGGTTGGTCCTACAATGAGCAGTTCTTC	CASSGTGGWSYNEQFF
TRBV7-2	TRBJ1-3	NA	NA	TGTGCCAGCAGCCCACAGGGTTTGACCATATATTTT	CASSPQGLTIYF
TRBV10-1	TRBJ1-1	few	NA	TGCGCCAGCAGAAGGACAGCCGATGTTTCCACTGAAGCTTTCTTT	CASRRTADVSTEAFF
TRBV2	TRBJ1-4	NA	NA	TGTGCCAGCAGATCAGAGAGTACAACTAATGAAAAACTGTTTTTT	CASRSESTTNEKLFF
TRBV6-5	TRBJ2-7	once	NA	TGTGCCAGCAGGCATGGGGCATCAGAAACCTACGAGCAGTACTTC	CASRHGASETYEQYF
TRBV6-5	TRBJ2-3	NA	TRBD2	TGTGCCAGCAGACTTAGCGGGAGCTGGACAGATACGCAGTATTTT	CASRLSGSWTDTQYF
TRBV28	TRBJ2-3	NA	NA	TGTGCCAGCAGTTCCGCCTTGCCCACAGATACGCAGTATTTT	CASSSALPTDTQYF
TRBV5-1	TRBJ2-5	NA	TRBD1	TGCGCCAGCAGCCAACCCCCAGGGCAGGGGGCAGGAGAGACCCAGTACTTC	CASSQPPGQGAGETQYF
TRBV5-4	TRBJ1-5	NA	NA	TGTGCCAGCAGCTTGGGAGGGCCCCAGCATTTT	CASSLGGPQHF
TRBV5-1	TRBJ2-2	NA	NA	TGCGCCAGCAGCTTTGGTGCCGACACCGGGGAGCTGTTTTTT	CASSFGADTGELFF
TRBV10-3	TRBJ2-1	once	NA	TGTGCCATCAGTGTCCTGTCAGCCAGCTCCTACAATGAGCAGTTCTTC	CAISVLSASSYNEQFF
TRBV23-1	TRBJ2-3	NA	TRBD2	TGCGCCAGCAGCCCACCCGGGAGGAATCTCACTAATACGCAGTATTTT	CASSPPGRNLTNTQYF
TRBV4-2	TRBJ1-4	NA	NA	TGTGCCAGCAGCCAAGATGGGGGTAACGAAAAACTGTTTTTT	CASSQDGGNEKLFF
TRBV2	TRBJ2-7	NA	TRBD2	TGTGCCAGCAGACAGCGGGAGTCCCTTTACGAGCAGTACTTC	CASRQRESLYEQYF
TRBV6-1	TRBJ2-7	NA	NA	TGTGCCAGCAGTAGCCGTACCTACGAGCAGTACTTC	CASSSRTYEQYF
TRBV4-1	TRBJ1-4	NA	NA	TGCGCCAGCAGCCAAGAGAAGACCGGGGGGACGGGGGGTCTAACTAATGAAAAACTGTTTTTT	CASSQEKTGGTGGLTNEKLFF
TRBV7-9	TRBJ1-2	NA	NA	TGTGCCAGCAGCTTTACAGGACGATTTAACTATGGCTACACCTTC	CASSFTGRFNYGYTF